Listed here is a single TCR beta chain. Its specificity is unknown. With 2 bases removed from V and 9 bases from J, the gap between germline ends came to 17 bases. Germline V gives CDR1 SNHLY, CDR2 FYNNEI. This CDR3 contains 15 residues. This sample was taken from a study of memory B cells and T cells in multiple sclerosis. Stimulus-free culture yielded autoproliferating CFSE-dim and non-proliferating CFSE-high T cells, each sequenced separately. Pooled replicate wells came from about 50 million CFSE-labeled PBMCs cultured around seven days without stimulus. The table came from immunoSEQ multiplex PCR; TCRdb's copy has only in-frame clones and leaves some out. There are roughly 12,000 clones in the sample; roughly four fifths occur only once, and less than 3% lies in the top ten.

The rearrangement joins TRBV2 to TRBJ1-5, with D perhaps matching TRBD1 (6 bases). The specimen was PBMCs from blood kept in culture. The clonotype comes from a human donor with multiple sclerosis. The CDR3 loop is CASSESAGAGPPQHF. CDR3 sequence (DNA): TGTGCCAGCAGTGAATCAGCAGGGGCCGGACCGCCCCAGCATTTT.